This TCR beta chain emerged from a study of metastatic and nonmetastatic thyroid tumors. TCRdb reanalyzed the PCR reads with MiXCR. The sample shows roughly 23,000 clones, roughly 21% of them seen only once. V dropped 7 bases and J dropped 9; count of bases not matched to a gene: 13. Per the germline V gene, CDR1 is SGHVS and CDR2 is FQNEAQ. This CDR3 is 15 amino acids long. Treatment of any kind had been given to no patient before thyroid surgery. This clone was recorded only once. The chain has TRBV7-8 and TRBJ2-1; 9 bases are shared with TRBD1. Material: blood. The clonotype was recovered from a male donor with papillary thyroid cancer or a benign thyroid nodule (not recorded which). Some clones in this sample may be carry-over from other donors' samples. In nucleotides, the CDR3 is TGTGCCAGCATCGTACAGGGGGCTCCGATCAGTGAGCAGTTCTTC. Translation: CASIVQGAPISEQFF.